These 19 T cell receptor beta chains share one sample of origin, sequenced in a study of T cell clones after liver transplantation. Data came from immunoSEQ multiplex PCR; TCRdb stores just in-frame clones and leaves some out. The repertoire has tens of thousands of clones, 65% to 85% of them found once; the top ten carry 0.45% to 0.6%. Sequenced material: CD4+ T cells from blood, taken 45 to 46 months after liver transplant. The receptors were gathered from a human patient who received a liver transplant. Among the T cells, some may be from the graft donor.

In DNA form, the CDR3 reads TGTGCCAGTAGTGGGGCGCGGGGAACTGAAGCTTTCTTT. It translates to CASSGARGTEAFF. This rearrangement joins TRBV19 to TRBJ1-1, with D possibly matching TRBD1 (5 bases). The germline V and J ends were trimmed by 5 bases and 5 bases, with 12 bases remaining between them. Germline V gene lookup returns CDR1 LNHDA and CDR2 SQIVND (reference sequence). The CDR3 length is 13 residues.

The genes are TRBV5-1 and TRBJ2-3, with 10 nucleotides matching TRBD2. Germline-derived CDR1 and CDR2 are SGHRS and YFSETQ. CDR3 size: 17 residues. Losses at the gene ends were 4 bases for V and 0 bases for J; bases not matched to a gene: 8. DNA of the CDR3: TGCGCCAGCAGCACCCTTAGCGGGGGGCCTAGCACAGATACGCAGTATTTT. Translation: CASSTLSGGPSTDTQYF.

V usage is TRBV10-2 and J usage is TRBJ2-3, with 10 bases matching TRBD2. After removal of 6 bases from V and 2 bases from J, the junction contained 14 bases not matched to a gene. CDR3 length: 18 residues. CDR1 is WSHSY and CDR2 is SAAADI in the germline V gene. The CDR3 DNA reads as TGCGCCAGCAGGGGGTCAGAGGGACTAGCGCGACACACAGATACGCAGTATTTT. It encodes CASRGSEGLARHTDTQYF.

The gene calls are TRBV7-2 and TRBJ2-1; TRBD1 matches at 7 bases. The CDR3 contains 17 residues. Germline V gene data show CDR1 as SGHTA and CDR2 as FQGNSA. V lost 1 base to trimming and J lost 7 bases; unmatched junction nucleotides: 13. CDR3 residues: CASSLVSFQGVSNEQFF. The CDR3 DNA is TGTGCCAGCAGCTTAGTGTCTTTCCAGGGGGTGTCGAATGAGCAGTTCTTC.

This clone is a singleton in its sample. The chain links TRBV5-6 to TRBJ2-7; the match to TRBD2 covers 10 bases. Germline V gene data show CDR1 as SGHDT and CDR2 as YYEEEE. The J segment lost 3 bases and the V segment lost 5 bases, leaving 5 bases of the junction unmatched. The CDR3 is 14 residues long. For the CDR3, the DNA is TGTGCCAGCAGTTCGGGACTAGCGAACTACGAGCAGTACTTC. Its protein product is CASSSGLANYEQYF.

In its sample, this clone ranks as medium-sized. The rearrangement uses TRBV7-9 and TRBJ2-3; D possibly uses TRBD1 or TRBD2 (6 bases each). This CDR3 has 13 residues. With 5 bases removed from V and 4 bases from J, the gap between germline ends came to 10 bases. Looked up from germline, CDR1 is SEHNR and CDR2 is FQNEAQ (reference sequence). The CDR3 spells CASSPRGADTQYF. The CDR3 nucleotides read TGTGCCAGCAGCCCTAGGGGGGCAGATACGCAGTATTTT.

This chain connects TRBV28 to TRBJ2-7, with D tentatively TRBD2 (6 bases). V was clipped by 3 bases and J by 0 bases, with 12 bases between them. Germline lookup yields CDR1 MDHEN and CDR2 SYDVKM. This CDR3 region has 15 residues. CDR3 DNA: TGTGCCAGCAGTTTGGGGGGACTTAACTCCTACGAGCAGTACTTC. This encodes CASSLGGLNSYEQYF.

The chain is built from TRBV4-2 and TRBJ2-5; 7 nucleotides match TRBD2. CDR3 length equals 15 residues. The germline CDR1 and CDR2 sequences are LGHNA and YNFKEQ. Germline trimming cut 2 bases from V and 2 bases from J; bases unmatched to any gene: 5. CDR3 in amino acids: CASSQSASGQETQYF. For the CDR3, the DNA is TGTGCCAGCAGCCAATCGGCTAGCGGACAAGAGACCCAGTACTTC.

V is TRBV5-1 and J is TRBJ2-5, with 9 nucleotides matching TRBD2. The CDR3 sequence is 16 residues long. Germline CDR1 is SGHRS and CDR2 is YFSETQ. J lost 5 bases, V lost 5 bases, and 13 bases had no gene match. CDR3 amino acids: CASRPAGGTSKETQYF. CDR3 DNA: TGCGCCAGCAGGCCTGCCGGGGGGACTAGCAAGGAGACCCAGTACTTC.

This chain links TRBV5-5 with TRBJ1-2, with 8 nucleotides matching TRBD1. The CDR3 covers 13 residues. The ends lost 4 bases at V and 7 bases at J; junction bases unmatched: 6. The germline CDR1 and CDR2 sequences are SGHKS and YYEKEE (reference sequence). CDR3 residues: CASSPGRGRGYTF. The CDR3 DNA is TGTGCCAGCAGCCCTGGCAGGGGGCGTGGCTACACCTTC.

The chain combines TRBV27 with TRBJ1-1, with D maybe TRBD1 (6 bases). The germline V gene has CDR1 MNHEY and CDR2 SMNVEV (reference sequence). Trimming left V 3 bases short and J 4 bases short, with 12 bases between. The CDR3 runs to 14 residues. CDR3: CASSFFLGGTEAFF. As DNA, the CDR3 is TGTGCCAGCAGTTTCTTCCTAGGGGGCACTGAAGCTTTCTTT.

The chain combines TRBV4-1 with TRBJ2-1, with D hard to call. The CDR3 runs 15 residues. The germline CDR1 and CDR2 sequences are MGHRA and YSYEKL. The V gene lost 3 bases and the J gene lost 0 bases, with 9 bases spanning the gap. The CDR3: CASSQPQSSYNEQFF. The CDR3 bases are TGCGCCAGCAGCCAGCCCCAGAGCTCCTACAATGAGCAGTTCTTC.

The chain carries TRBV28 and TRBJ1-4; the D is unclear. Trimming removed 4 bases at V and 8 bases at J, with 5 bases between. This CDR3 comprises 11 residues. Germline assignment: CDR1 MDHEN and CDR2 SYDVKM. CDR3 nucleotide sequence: TGTGCCAGCAGTTCCGAAGAAAAACTGTTTTTT. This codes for CASSSEEKLFF.

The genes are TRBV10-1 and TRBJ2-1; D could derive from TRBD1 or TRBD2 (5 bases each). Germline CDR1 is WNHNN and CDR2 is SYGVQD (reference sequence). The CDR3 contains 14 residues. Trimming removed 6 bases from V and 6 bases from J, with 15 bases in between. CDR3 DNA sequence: TGCGCCAGCAGCGCCTCCGGGACCCTCAATGAGCAGTTCTTC. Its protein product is CASSASGTLNEQFF.

This chain's CDR3 is CASSLEGGHKNIQYF. The CDR3 coding sequence is TGTGCCAGCAGCCTGGAAGGCGGGCATAAAAACATTCAGTACTTC. The V gene is TRBV11-2, the J gene TRBJ2-4, with D perhaps TRBD2 (5 bases). The length of the CDR3 is 15 residues. The germline V and J ends were trimmed by 5 bases and 4 bases, with 15 bases remaining between them. The germline V gene encodes CDR1 SGHAT and CDR2 FQNNGV.

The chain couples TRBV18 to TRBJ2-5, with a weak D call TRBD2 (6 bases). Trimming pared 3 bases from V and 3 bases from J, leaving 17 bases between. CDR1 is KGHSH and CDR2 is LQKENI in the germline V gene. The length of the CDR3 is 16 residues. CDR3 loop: CASSPTPGTSKETQYF. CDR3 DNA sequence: TGTGCCAGCTCACCTACTCCCGGGACTTCGAAAGAGACCCAGTACTTC.

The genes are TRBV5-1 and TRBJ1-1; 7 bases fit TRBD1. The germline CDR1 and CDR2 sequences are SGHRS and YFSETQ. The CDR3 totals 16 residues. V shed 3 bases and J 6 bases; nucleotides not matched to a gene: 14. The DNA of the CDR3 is TGCGCCAGCAGCTCGTATACACCCAGAGGGACAGCTGAAGCTTTCTTT. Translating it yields CASSSYTPRGTAEAFF.

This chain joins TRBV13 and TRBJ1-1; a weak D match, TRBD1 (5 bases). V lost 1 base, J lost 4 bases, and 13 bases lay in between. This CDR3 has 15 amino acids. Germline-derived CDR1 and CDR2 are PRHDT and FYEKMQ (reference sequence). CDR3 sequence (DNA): TGTGCCAGCAGCTTAGCAGGGAACTCGGTCACTGAAGCTTTCTTT. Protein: CASSLAGNSVTEAFF.

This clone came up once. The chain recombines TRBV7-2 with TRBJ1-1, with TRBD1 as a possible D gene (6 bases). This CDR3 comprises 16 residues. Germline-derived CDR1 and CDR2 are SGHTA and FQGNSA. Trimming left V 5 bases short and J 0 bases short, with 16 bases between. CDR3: CASSPYRVGLNTEAFF. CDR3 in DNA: TGTGCCAGCAGCCCTTACAGGGTAGGTTTGAACACTGAAGCTTTCTTT.